This record covers a single T cell receptor beta chain. Template material for amplifying TCR beta CDR3 regions consisted of RNA transcripts. First-round RT-PCR targeting the TCR CDR3 was performed with the HTBI primer set. TCRdb reprocessed the multiplex PCR reads via MiXCR and lists one record per CDR3 protein. In the table there are around 250,000 distinct CDR3 sequences, 14% to 15% of which are singletons. These data are taken from a study of T cells in Graves' hyperthyroidism and ophthalmopathy. The TCR sequence derives from a woman between 40 and 55 years old with Graves' hyperthyroidism that later progressed to Graves' ophthalmopathy. The sequenced sample consisted of blood.

For the CDR3, the DNA is TGTGCCAGCAGCTATACTAGCGGGAGCTCCAAAGAGACCCAGTACTTC. As protein: CASSYTSGSSKETQYF. V is TRBV13 and J is TRBJ2-5, with 11 positions matching TRBD2. Germline V gene sequence: CDR1 PRHDT, CDR2 FYEKMQ (reference sequence). With V trimmed by 4 bases and J by 3 bases, 7 bases remained unmatched. This CDR3 region has 16 residues.